A single sample gave rise to the 7 T cell receptor beta chains below, sequenced in a study of CD8 T cells in ankylosing spondylitis. MiXCR was run by TCRdb on the 5' RACE reads, yielding one entry per CDR3 protein. The sample holds about 30,000 distinct CDR3 sequences, 30% seen once. The sample comprised synovial fluid, either unsorted or a sorted T cell fraction (not recorded which). The receptors here all came from a male donor with ankylosing spondylitis.

V gene TRBV5-1 combines with J gene TRBJ2-1; D possibly corresponds to TRBD2 (6 bases). The CDR3 is made up of 17 amino acids. Trimming pared 2 bases from V and 3 bases from J, leaving 18 bases between. Germline CDR1 is SGHRS and CDR2 is YFSETQ. This chain's CDR3 is CASSFPISGEDYNEQFF. In DNA form, the CDR3 reads TGCGCCAGCAGCTTCCCCATTAGCGGAGAAGACTACAATGAGCAGTTCTTC.

This clonotype was seen repeatedly, ten times or more. The chain employs TRBV29-1 and TRBJ1-5, with 7 bases aligning to TRBD1. The junction had 5 bases not matched to a gene; V was cut back by 3 bases and J by 6 bases. Germline loops: CDR1 SQVTM, CDR2 ANQGSEA. The CDR3 is 13 amino acids. CDR3 protein: CSVDEGAGQPQHF. The CDR3 DNA sequence: TGCAGCGTTGATGAGGGGGCGGGTCAGCCCCAGCATTTT.

The CDR3 DNA is TGTGCCAGCAGTGAAGCGGACGCCTCTGGGGCCAACGTCCTGACTTTC. It specifies CASSEADASGANVLTF. The J gene is TRBJ2-6, the V gene TRBV6-1; D unclear. This CDR3 is 16 amino acids long. The V end lost 0 bases, the J end lost 0 bases, and 6 bases lay between the germline ends. Germline assignment: CDR1 MNHNS and CDR2 SASEGT.

This clonotype was observed at least ten times. This chain connects TRBV30 to TRBJ1-1; D not resolved. Trimming stripped 8 bases from V and 1 base from J, with 17 bases between. The CDR3 runs 14 residues. Germline V gives CDR1 GTSNPN, CDR2 SVGIG (reference sequence). CDR3 loop: CAGLEYGRNTEAFF. CDR3 DNA sequence: TGTGCCGGCCTGGAGTATGGGCGGAACACTGAAGCTTTCTTT. Full variable domain (outside the CDR3, taken from reference TRBV30 and TRBJ1-1): SQTIHQWPATLVQPVGSPLSLECTVEGTSNPNLYWYRQAAGRGLQLLFYSVGIGQISSEVPQNLSASRPQDRQFILSSKKLLLSDSGFYLCAGLEYGRNTEAFFGQGTRLTVV.

V is TRBV6-4 and J is TRBJ1-2; 7 nucleotides match TRBD1. The V segment lost 7 bases and the J segment 4 bases; nucleotides outside the gene matches: 3. The CDR3 spans 12 residues. Germline V gene lookup returns CDR1 MRHNA and CDR2 SNTAGT. CDR3 protein: CASMGQIYGYTF. The CDR3 nucleotides are TGTGCCAGCATGGGACAGATCTATGGCTACACCTTC.

The V gene is TRBV12-3 or TRBV12-4, the J gene TRBJ2-2; no firm D call. The CDR3 has 12 amino acids. V shed 7 bases and J shed 4 bases, with 7 bases lying between them. CDR3 sequence (DNA): TGTGCCAGCATCTCGGGCACCGGGGAGCTGTTTTTT. It translates to CASISGTGELFF.

This clonotype was recorded a few times. In DNA form, the CDR3 reads TGCGCCAGCAGCTATAGCGGGAGGGCCGGTCGCACAGATACGCAGTATTTT. This gives the protein CASSYSGRAGRTDTQYF. J is TRBJ2-3 and V is TRBV5-1, with 11 nucleotides matching TRBD2. Germline CDR1 reads SGHRS; CDR2 reads YFSETQ. The CDR3 has 17 residues. V lost 3 bases and J lost 1; bases outside the gene matches: 7. The full variable domain, its missing parts supplied by reference TRBV5-1 and TRBJ2-3, is KAGVTQTPRYLIKTRGQQVTLSCSPISGHRSVSWYQQTPGQGLQFLFEYFSETQRNKGNFPGRFSGRQFSNSRSEMNVSTLELGDSALYLCASSYSGRAGRTDTQYFGPGTRLTVL.